Given below is one T cell receptor (beta chain) in context. Its antigen is currently not known. Per-base qualities were not stored, and no clone one base away is much larger. This record comes from a study of cytomegalovirus exposure and HLA in healthy donors (dated by TCRdb to 2015 to 2018). In the study overall: According to a later analysis, one platform produced both the roughly 130 validation repertoires and the 666 repertoires of the first cohort. The study was designed to test whether signatures of past pathogen exposure could be identified by cataloging public T cell receptors. Along with the roughly 700-subject first cohort, a separate validation cohort of over a hundred different subjects was used. High-throughput TCR immunosequencing, statistical association of individual TCRs with disease status, and machine learning were combined to predict cytomegalovirus infection status.

The donors were included in the validation cohort of approximately 120 subjects, a group kept apart from the roughly 700-subject first cohort. The library was prepared using the immunoSEQ multiplex PCR assay. The authors processed their data as follows. A statistical classification framework was built to diagnose cytomegalovirus status from the catalog of TCR beta chain sequences. Imported from immuneACCESS, the table was reduced by TCRdb to in-frame sequences with V and J called. These copies leave out some clones; in studies compared against another copy, an unresolved V gene accounts for under half, and the cause of the remainder is not known. That table gives V, J and clone size, and the DNA gave D and trimming. This sample holds approximately 270,000 clones; more than 75% were observed only once. The top ten constitute about 12% of the sample. As encoded in the germline V gene, CDR1 is KGHSH while CDR2 is LQKENI. The CDR3 measures 15 amino acids from cysteine to phenylalanine. The entry retains the CDR3 DNA only, 45 bases that are in frame from base 1. V is pruned by 1 base and J by 6 bases, leaving 6 bases of the junction without a gene match.

Summary of the overall study and its limitations: Three of the identified cytomegalovirus-associated TCR beta chains were confirmed in vitro to be specific for cytomegalovirus antigens. Across donors, most TCR sequences were observed very rarely, whereas some public TCRs were present in many individuals. A total of around 150 TCR beta chains were listed by the study as associated with cytomegalovirus. Of the cluster scores, about 94% were above 0 in a later analysis, which found that TCRs clustered in the first cohort also tended to co-occur in the 120 validation repertoires. It was suggested by the authors that the approach could potentially be generalized to other disease states and immunological phenotypes. The validation cohort had no HLA typing available for a later analysis, so co-occurrence within that cohort was assessed over all 110 or so repertoires. In both the original and validation cohorts, the classifier was reported to diagnose cytomegalovirus status with high specificity and sensitivity.

This TCR derives from a man aged 18 to 29 in good health and CMV-seropositive. The rearranged chain carries TRBV18 and TRBJ2-7; 10 central bases correspond to TRBD2. The sample consisted of PBMCs. The DNA sequence is TGTGCCAGCTCACCACAGTCTAGCGGGAGTCTCGAGCAGTACTTC. It specifies CASSPQSSGSLEQYF.